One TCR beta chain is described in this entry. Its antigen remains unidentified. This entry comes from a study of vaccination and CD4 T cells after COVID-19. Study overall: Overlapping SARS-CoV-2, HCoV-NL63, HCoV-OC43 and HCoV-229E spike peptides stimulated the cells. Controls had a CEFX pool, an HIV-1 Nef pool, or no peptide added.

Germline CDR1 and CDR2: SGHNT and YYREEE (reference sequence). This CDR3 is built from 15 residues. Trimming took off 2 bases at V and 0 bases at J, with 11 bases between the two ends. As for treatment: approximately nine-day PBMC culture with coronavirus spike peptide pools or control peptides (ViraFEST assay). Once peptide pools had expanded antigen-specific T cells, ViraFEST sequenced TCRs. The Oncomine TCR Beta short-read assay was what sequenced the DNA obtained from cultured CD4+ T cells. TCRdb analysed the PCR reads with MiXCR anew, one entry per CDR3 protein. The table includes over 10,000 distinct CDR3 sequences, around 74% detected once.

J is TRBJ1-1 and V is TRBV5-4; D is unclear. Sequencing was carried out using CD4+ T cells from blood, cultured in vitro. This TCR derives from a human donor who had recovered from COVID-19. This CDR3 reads CASSFGVGLNTEAFF. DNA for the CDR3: TGTGCCAGCAGCTTTGGGGTAGGGCTGAACACTGAAGCTTTCTTT.